A selection of T cell receptor beta chains follows, all from one sample in a study of blood T cell repertoires in COVID-19. Some clones are missing from TCRdb's copy, which holds only in-frame ones; the method was immunoSEQ multiplex PCR. The data hold over 200,000 clones, with approximately 91% observed a single time. Sequenced input: peripheral blood. The receptor set was obtained from a woman aged 60 to 75 with acute or convalescent COVID-19. Each CDR3 is given with its conserved first and last residue. Fields, in order: V gene, J gene, CDR3 protein.

TRBV3-1/TRBV3-2	TRBJ1-5	CASSQDRGLGQPQHF
TRBV6-6	TRBJ1-1	CASGQGNTEAFF
TRBV6-5	TRBJ2-5	CASMYRDQETQYF
TRBV7-6	TRBJ2-7	CASSARQGVSYEQYF
TRBV7-9	TRBJ1-6	CASSLDTLNSPLHF
TRBV28	TRBJ1-5	CASSLSQGTQPQHF
TRBV6-6	TRBJ2-7	CASSLISGAEQYF
TRBV6-5	TRBJ2-7	CASSYAGTGRTYEQYF
TRBV14	TRBJ2-1	CASSQDKRGQGGYNEQFF
TRBV5-4	TRBJ2-1	CASSARTVYNEQFF
TRBV19	TRBJ2-1	CASSRTSGRGNEQFF
TRBV9	TRBJ1-6	CASSVNRGRSPLHF
TRBV6-5	TRBJ1-5	CASRDRGNQPQHF
TRBV4-2	TRBJ2-3	CASSQVLSSTDTQYF
TRBV27	TRBJ2-6	CASSLSYPPTGISGANVLTF
TRBV6-4	TRBJ1-1	CASGTDRSTEAFF
TRBV5-1	TRBJ2-1	CASSLQTGPSNEQFF
TRBV5-1	TRBJ2-7	CASSLAQREGRYEQYF
TRBV28	TRBJ2-6	CASSFHRGTGANVLTF
TRBV19	TRBJ2-3	CASNAGGRGGADTQYF
TRBV28	TRBJ2-7	CASSFPLGGRHTYEQYF
TRBV7-2	TRBJ2-1	CASGRASGSPLQFF
TRBV6-4	TRBJ1-2	CASRASGGSPWGYTF
TRBV27	TRBJ1-2	CASAGTSNYGYTF
TRBV5-1	TRBJ1-3	CASSFGGRTGQRGNTIYF
TRBV4-1	TRBJ2-7	CASSQGPRTYEQYF
TRBV11-3	TRBJ2-2	CASSLVGTRSGELFF